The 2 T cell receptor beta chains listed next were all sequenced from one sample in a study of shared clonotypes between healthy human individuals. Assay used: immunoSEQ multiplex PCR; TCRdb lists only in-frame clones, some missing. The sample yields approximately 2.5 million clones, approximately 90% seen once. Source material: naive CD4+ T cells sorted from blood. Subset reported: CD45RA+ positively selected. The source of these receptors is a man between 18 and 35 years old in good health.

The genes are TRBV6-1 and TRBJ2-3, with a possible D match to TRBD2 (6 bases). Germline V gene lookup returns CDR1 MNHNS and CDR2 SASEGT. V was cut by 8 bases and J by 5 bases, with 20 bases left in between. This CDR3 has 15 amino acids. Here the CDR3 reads CASSFMGGDRDTQYF. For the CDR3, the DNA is TGTGCCAGCTCTTTTATGGGGGGAGATCGAGATACGCAGTATTTT.

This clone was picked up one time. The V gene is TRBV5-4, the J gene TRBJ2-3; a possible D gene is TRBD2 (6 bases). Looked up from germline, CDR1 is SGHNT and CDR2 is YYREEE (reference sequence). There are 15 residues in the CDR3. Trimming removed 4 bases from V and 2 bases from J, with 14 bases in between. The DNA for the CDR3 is TGTGCCAGCAGCCGGCGGCGGGGTTTCACAGATACGCAGTATTTT. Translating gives CASSRRRGFTDTQYF.